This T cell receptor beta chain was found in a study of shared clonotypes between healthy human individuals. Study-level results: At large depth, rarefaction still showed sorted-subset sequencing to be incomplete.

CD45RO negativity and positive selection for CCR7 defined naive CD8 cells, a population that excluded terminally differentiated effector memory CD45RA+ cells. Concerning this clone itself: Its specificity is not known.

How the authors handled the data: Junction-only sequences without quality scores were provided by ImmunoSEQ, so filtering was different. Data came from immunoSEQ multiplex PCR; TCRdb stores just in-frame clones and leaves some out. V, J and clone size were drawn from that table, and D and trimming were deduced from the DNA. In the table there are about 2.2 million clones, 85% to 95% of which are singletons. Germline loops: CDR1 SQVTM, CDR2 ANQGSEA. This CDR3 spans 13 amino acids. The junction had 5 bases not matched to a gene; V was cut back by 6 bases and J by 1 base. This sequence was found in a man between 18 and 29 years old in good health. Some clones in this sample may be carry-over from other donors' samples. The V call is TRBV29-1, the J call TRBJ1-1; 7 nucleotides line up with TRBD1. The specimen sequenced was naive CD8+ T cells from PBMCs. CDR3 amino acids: CSVPGQKNTEAFF. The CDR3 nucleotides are TGCAGCGTCCCGGGACAGAAGAACACTGAAGCTTTCTTT. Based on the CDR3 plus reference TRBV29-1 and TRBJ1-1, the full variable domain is SAVISQKPSRDICQRGTSLTIQCQVDSQVTMMFWYRQQPGQSLTLIATANQGSEATYESGFVIDKFPISRPNLTFSTLTVSNMSPEDSSIYLCSVPGQKNTEAFFGQGTRLTVV.